This TCR beta chain was captured in a study of blood T cell repertoires in COVID-19. Study summary: From the United States, Italy and Spain came samples of acute and convalescent COVID-19.

Original processing notes: Estimates of nucleated cell counts were drawn from the amplification of reference gene primers. The repertoire was sequenced with immunoSEQ multiplex PCR; TCRdb's copy has only in-frame clones and lacks some. V and J calls and clone size follow that table, whereas D and trimming were derived from the DNA. The top ten clones hold about 7% of a sample with about 330,000 clones, 85% of them seen once. Only a few counts were recorded for this clone. CDR3 size: 14 residues. Trimming stripped 6 bases from V and 3 bases from J, with 15 bases between. In germline, CDR1 is SNHLY, CDR2 FYNNEI.

The chain is built from TRBV2 and TRBJ2-7, with a possible D match to TRBD1 (6 bases). The receptor was derived from a human donor in a cohort sampled during active COVID-19. Material for sequencing was peripheral blood. CDR3 nucleotides: TGTGCCAGCAGCGTTCAGGGGACGTACTACGAGCAGTACTTC. Its protein is CASSVQGTYYEQYF.